This T cell receptor (beta chain) comes out of a study of immune evolution from preneoplasia to lung adenocarcinoma. The germline gives CDR1 SGHRS, CDR2 YFSETQ. V was cut by 0 bases and J by 3 bases, with 10 bases left in between. This CDR3 contains 15 residues. This clone appeared once. Method: immunoSEQ multiplex PCR; TCRdb's copy keeps in-frame clones and lacks some. Among 2,000 to 3,000 clones, roughly four fifths were seen once, and the ten largest hold under 13%. Material for sequencing was FFPE lung adenocarcinoma in situ tissue. The J gene is TRBJ2-1, the V gene TRBV5-1, with unresolved D. This sequence was found in a person aged 65-85 years with lung adenocarcinoma. CDR3 sequence: CASSLGRLDYNEQFF. CDR3 sequence (DNA): TGCGCCAGCAGCTTGGGACGGTTAGACTACAATGAGCAGTTCTTC.